The TCR beta chain under discussion was sequenced for a study of blood T cell repertoires in COVID-19. Across the study: Spain, Italy and the United States supplied samples that represented acute and convalescent COVID-19. In each case, the material was cDNA or gDNA derived from T cells, B-cell-depleted T cells, or PBMCs.

This CDR3 spans 14 amino acids. The V end was cut by 5 bases, the J end by 2 bases, with 12 bases between. Germline CDR1 LNHDA, CDR2 SQIVND (reference sequence). This clone was observed a single time. Authors' methods: Reference gene primer amplification gave nucleated cell count estimates. Sequenced by immunoSEQ multiplex PCR; TCRdb stores in-frame clones only, minus some. The V and J calls and clone size are taken from that table; D and trimming were inferred from the DNA. The repertoire consists of under 95,000 clones, with approximately 82% occurring once and the leading ten covering approximately 2%.

The chain couples TRBV19 to TRBJ1-1; D uncertain. The clonotype originates from a woman aged 65 to 85 with acute or convalescent COVID-19. Specimen: peripheral blood. This chain's CDR3 is CASSPGGGNTEAFF. The CDR3, as DNA: TGTGCCAGTAGTCCCGGAGGAGGTAACACTGAAGCTTTCTTT.